These 4 T cell receptor beta chains came from one sample sequenced in a study of blood T cells in healthy people across ages. Sample-barcoded 5' priming and a J-beta primer mix drove a second PCR of roughly 6 to 12 cycles. TCRdb itself ran the 5' RACE reads through MiXCR, one entry per CDR3 protein. The table lists under 800,000 distinct CDR3 sequences, around 40% of them singletons. Sequenced sample: blood. These receptors originate from a woman in her sixties in good health.

On this clonotype itself: A much larger clone differs by one base, so this may be a read error. The rearrangement joins TRBV6-2 or TRBV6-3 to TRBJ2-7; 10 nucleotides agree with TRBD2. Germline CDR1 reads MNHEY; CDR2 reads SVGEGT. This CDR3 comprises 15 residues. The CDR3: CASSRGTSDLYEQHF. The CDR3 DNA is TGTGCCAGCAGCCGTGGGACTAGCGACCTCTACGAGCAGCACTTC.

Remarks on this clonotype: The germline gene is not matched at one end of the junction; a read error may be the cause. V gene TRBV7-2 combines with J gene TRBJ2-5; D not resolved. Germline V gives CDR1 SGHTA, CDR2 FQGNSA. The CDR3 totals 13 residues. The DNA for the CDR3 is TGTGCCAGCAGCGCTATGGGTCAAGAGACCCGGTACTTC. The encoded protein is CASSAMGQETRYF.

This clonotype has more than one count but fewer than ten. The CDR3 is CASSVLDRAYEQYF. In DNA form, the CDR3 reads TGTGCCAGCAGCGTTTTGGACAGGGCCTACGAGCAGTACTTC. This chain joins TRBV9 and TRBJ2-7; 8 bases are a match to TRBD1. This CDR3 comprises 14 residues. J was trimmed by 2 bases and V by 2 bases; bases with no gene match: 3. Germline CDR1 is SGDLS and CDR2 is YYNGEE.

This clonotype appeared a few times. The CDR3 bases are TGCGCCAGCAGCTTGGTGGGGAAATGGAGCCAAGAGACCCAGTACTTC. It specifies CASSLVGKWSQETQYF. The chain is built from TRBV5-1 and TRBJ2-5; D gene ambiguous. Deletions cut 0 bases from V and 1 base from J, with 13 bases between. CDR1 and CDR2 from the germline V gene are SGHRS and YFSETQ. This CDR3 spans 16 amino acids.